The clone carrying this T cell receptor beta chain has just a few counts. The antigen remains unidentified. Described time point: blood at routine non-recurrence follow-up after resection. Extraction of whole RNA from tumor, nontumor lung or frozen PBMC preceded unsorted sequencing. CDR3 length equals 15 residues. V was clipped by 6 bases and J by 0 bases; unmatched bases: 9. CDR1 and CDR2 from the germline V gene are SQVTM and ANQGSEA. Every individual TCR cDNA molecule carried its own unique molecular identifier, which allowed correction of PCR and sequencing errors. MiXCR was run by TCRdb on the 5' RACE reads, yielding one entry per CDR3 protein. This table holds fewer than 100,000 distinct CDR3 sequences, approximately 20% found once. This record belongs to a study of spatial heterogeneity in lung cancer. Study at large: Median follow-up for sequenced PBMC samples was around two years after resection, when such samples existed.

Study results and limitations: Ubiquitous expanded tumor TCRs showed up in blood more at resection than follow-up.

The chain couples TRBV29-1 to TRBJ1-1; 8 bases fit TRBD1. This specimen was PBMCs, taken at follow-up. This sequence originates from a male donor with early-stage non-small cell lung cancer. CDR3 nucleotide sequence: TGCAGCGTAACGGACAGGGAAGGGGTGAACACTGAAGCTTTCTTT. Its translation is CSVTDREGVNTEAFF.